This entry features one T cell receptor beta chain sequence. This CDR3 contains 13 residues. Germline V gives CDR1 SGHTA, CDR2 FQGTGA. V lost 5 bases to trimming and J lost 5 bases; unmatched junction nucleotides: 6. This table comes from immunoSEQ multiplex PCR, and its TCRdb copy is limited to in-frame clones, with some not included. The table lists about 270,000 clones, approximately 76% of them singletons. This entry belongs to a study of cytotoxic CD8 clonotypes in ibrutinib-treated CLL. Genomic DNA in a quantity of 2 to 2.5 micrograms was derived from cryopreserved PBMCs for TCR beta libraries. The chain carries TRBV7-3 and TRBJ2-7, with 7 bases lining up with TRBD2. The receptor's source is a human donor with chronic lymphocytic leukemia. This specimen was PBMCs, taken at disease progression, from a patient treated with ibrutinib. The CDR3 sequence is CASSLGRGNEQYF. The CDR3 bases are TGTGCCAGCAGCCTCGGGCGGGGGAACGAGCAGTACTTC.